The rows below give T cell receptor beta chains drawn from one sample of a study of cytomegalovirus exposure and HLA in healthy donors. Data came from immunoSEQ multiplex PCR; TCRdb stores just in-frame clones and leaves some out. This table holds about 58,000 clones. The sequencing sample was made of PBMCs. The receptors here all came from a woman between 18 and 29 years old in good health and CMV-seronegative. Each CDR3 is given with its conserved first and last residue. D genes are given only for firm matches.

J gene	V gene	CDR3 length	D gene	CDR3 DNA	CDR3 protein
TRBJ1-1	TRBV6-5	14	TRBD1	TGTGCCAGCAGAGGGACAGCCCAGAACACTGAAGCTTTCTTT	CASRGTAQNTEAFF
TRBJ1-4	TRBV7-9	14	.	TGTGCCAGCAGCTTAGGAGGGGGAGATGAAAAACTGTTTTTT	CASSLGGGDEKLFF
TRBJ2-1	TRBV5-1	17	.	TGCGCCAGCAGCTTGGCCCCTCCTGGGGCAGGAGGGCGTGAGCAGTTCTTC	CASSLAPPGAGGREQFF
TRBJ2-7	TRBV5-1	15	TRBD2	TGCGCCAGCAGCTTGACTAGCGGGCTCCTCTACGAGCAGTACTTC	CASSLTSGLLYEQYF
TRBJ1-1	TRBV5-1	14	.	TGCGCCAGCAGGTCGCAGACAGGAGTCAGGGGTCCTTTCTTT	CASRSQTGVRGPFF
TRBJ2-6	TRBV29-1	14	.	TGCAGCGTGTCCGAGGGCTCTGGGGCCAACGTCCTGACTTTC	CSVSEGSGANVLTF
TRBJ2-3	TRBV5-4	15	TRBD2	TGTGCCAGCAGCGTGGGACTAGTAGGGCGAGATACGCAGTATTTT	CASSVGLVGRDTQYF
TRBJ2-1	TRBV5-1	13	.	TGCGCCAGCAGCTTGGAGCCTAACAATGAGCAGTTCTTC	CASSLEPNNEQFF
TRBJ1-1	TRBV11-2	16	TRBD1	TGTGCCAGCAGCTTAGTCGGAGACAGGGTGAGCACTGAAGCTTTCTTT	CASSLVGDRVSTEAFF
TRBJ2-2	TRBV2	13	TRBD1	TGTGCCAGCAGCTACAGGGGACCCGGGGAGCTGTTTTTT	CASSYRGPGELFF
TRBJ1-5	TRBV18	13	.	TGTGCCAGCTCACCTATTAGCAATCAGCCCCAGCATTTT	CASSPISNQPQHF
TRBJ1-1	TRBV30	12	.	TGTGCCTGGAGCCTCGTCTACACTGAAGCTTTCTTT	CAWSLVYTEAFF
TRBJ1-1	TRBV25-1	15	.	TGTGCCAGCAGTGAACAGGCAGGGGCGGACACTGAAGCTTTCTTT	CASSEQAGADTEAFF
TRBJ1-1	TRBV2	14	TRBD1	TGTGCCAGCAGAGGGGGACAGTTGAACACTGAAGCTTTCTTT	CASRGGQLNTEAFF
TRBJ1-1	TRBV27	13	.	TGTGCCAGCAGCTTAGGGCGGAACACTGAAGCTTTCTTT	CASSLGRNTEAFF
TRBJ1-2	TRBV5-6	12	.	TGTGCCAGCAGCGATCACTATCAGGGCTACACCTTC	CASSDHYQGYTF
TRBJ2-1	TRBV7-9	16	TRBD2	TGTGCCAGCAGCTTACCTAGCGGGAGGGCTGACAATGAGCAGTTCTTC	CASSLPSGRADNEQFF
TRBJ1-2	TRBV18	13	TRBD1	TGTGCCAGCTCACCAACGCAGGGGGGTGGCTACACCTTC	CASSPTQGGGYTF
TRBJ2-6	TRBV9	16	TRBD2	TGTGCCAGCAGCGTATTGGGGGGGGCTGGGGCCAACGTCCTGACTTTC	CASSVLGGAGANVLTF
TRBJ1-5	TRBV28	18	TRBD1	TGTGCCAGCAGTTTCCCTGGACAGGGACGAGGCCCCTATCAGCCCCAGCATTTT	CASSFPGQGRGPYQPQHF
TRBJ2-3	TRBV29-1	19	TRBD2	TGCAGCGCCCGATACCGGACTAGCGGGAGAGGTGTCAACACAGATACGCAGTATTTT	CSARYRTSGRGVNTDTQYF
TRBJ1-1	TRBV5-1	14	.	TGCGCCAGCAGCTTCCGCGGAGAGAACACTGAAGCTTTCTTT	CASSFRGENTEAFF
TRBJ2-1	TRBV4-2	14	.	TGTGCCAGCAGCCAAGGACAGGACTTAAATGAGCAGTTCTTC	CASSQGQDLNEQFF
TRBJ1-1	TRBV5-1	13	TRBD1	TGCGCCAGCAGCTATCAGGGGGACACTGAAGCTTTCTTT	CASSYQGDTEAFF
TRBJ1-1	TRBV14	14	TRBD1	TGTGCCAGCAGGTCGACAGGGGGAACGACTGAAGCTTTCTTT	CASRSTGGTTEAFF
TRBJ2-7	TRBV28	13	.	TGTGCCAGCAGGAGTAGCGGTGTATACGAGCAGTACTTC	CASRSSGVYEQYF
TRBJ2-7	TRBV7-6	15	TRBD2	TGTGCCAGCAGCTCTCGACTAGCGGGAGGGGGCGAGCAGTACTTC	CASSSRLAGGGEQYF
TRBJ2-7	TRBV19	13	.	TGTGCCAGTAGCCTTACACGAACCTACGAGCAGTACTTC	CASSLTRTYEQYF
TRBJ2-1	TRBV7-2	15	.	TGTGCCAGCAGCCCCCAGGGCCTCTGGAAGGATGAGCAGTTCTTC	CASSPQGLWKDEQFF
TRBJ2-7	TRBV18	15	.	TGTGCCAGCTCACCACCGCGGCCAATCTCCTACGAGCAGTACTTC	CASSPPRPISYEQYF
TRBJ2-2	TRBV5-6	17	.	TGTGCCAGCAGCTTTTACTTTAGAGGAGGGAACACCGGGGAGCTGTTTTTT	CASSFYFRGGNTGELFF
TRBJ2-1	TRBV29-1	17	TRBD1	TGCAGCGTTGATGACAGGGGCACCCTTATCTCCTACAATGAGCAGTTCTTC	CSVDDRGTLISYNEQFF
TRBJ2-1	TRBV9	15	.	TGTGCCAGCAGCGTAGCTCTAGGGAGGAGTCTTGAGCAGTTCTTC	CASSVALGRSLEQFF
TRBJ1-3	TRBV7-8	15	TRBD1	TGTGCCAGCAGCTTATGGGGACAGGGGACTTCTCACATATATTTT	CASSLWGQGTSHIYF
TRBJ1-2	TRBV29-1	12	.	TGCAGCGCGCTCCTGAGGGTCGTCGGCTACACCTTC	CSALLRVVGYTF
TRBJ1-5	TRBV7-9	15	.	TGTGCCAGCAGCTTAGGACAGCTGAGCAATCAGCCCCAGCATTTT	CASSLGQLSNQPQHF
TRBJ1-1	TRBV4-1	12	TRBD1	TGCGCCAGCCAACAGGGGGGGGGTGAAGCTTTCTTT	CASQQGGGEAFF
TRBJ2-7	TRBV5-6	13	TRBD2	TGTGCCAGCAGCCCCTTTGCGGGGGACGAGCAGTACTTC	CASSPFAGDEQYF
TRBJ2-1	TRBV5-1	19	TRBD2	TGCGCCAGCAGCCGGACTCCGGGACTAGCGGGAGAGGGGAACAATGAGCAGTTCTTC	CASSRTPGLAGEGNNEQFF
TRBJ2-7	TRBV5-1	14	TRBD1	TGCGCCAGCAGCGGAGGGACAGGGGGTGGCGAGCAGTACTTC	CASSGGTGGGEQYF
TRBJ1-2	TRBV15	12	.	TGTGCCACCAGCGGGGCGCTCTATGGCTACACCTTC	CATSGALYGYTF
TRBJ2-7	TRBV27	17	TRBD2	TGTGCCAGCAGCCGCCTGGCGAATAGCGGGTGGTCCTACGAGCAGTACTTC	CASSRLANSGWSYEQYF
TRBJ1-2	TRBV29-1	15	TRBD1	TGCAGCGCAACACAGGGGATACTAACTAACTATGGCTACACCTTC	CSATQGILTNYGYTF
TRBJ2-7	TRBV6-1	16	.	TGTGCCAGCAGTGAGTCCCAGGGCACGGCGGCCTACGAGCAGTACTTC	CASSESQGTAAYEQYF
TRBJ2-2	TRBV19	15	.	TGTGCCAGTAGTCCGCGGCCAGGGGCCACCGGGGAGCTGTTTTTT	CASSPRPGATGELFF
TRBJ2-3	TRBV5-1	14	.	TGCGCCAGCAGCTTGGACAGGGACACAGATACGCAGTATTTT	CASSLDRDTDTQYF
TRBJ2-3	TRBV5-4	17	.	TGTGCCAGCAGCTTGGCCCAGGGACTGCAAGCCCTGGATACGCAGTATTTT	CASSLAQGLQALDTQYF
TRBJ2-7	TRBV7-2	15	TRBD2	TGTGCCAGCAGCTTGACCGGGACTAGCGGATCGGAGCAGTACTTC	CASSLTGTSGSEQYF
TRBJ1-1	TRBV12-5	15	.	TGTGCTAGTGGTTTATCCGTCTGGGGACACCTTGAAGCTTTCTTT	CASGLSVWGHLEAFF
TRBJ1-4	TRBV28	15	.	TGTGCCAGCAGTCTTGAGCTGACAACTAATGAAAAACTGTTTTTT	CASSLELTTNEKLFF
TRBJ2-1	TRBV19	16	.	TGTGCCAGTAATCGCCCCTCCGGGGGTTCCTACAATGAGCAGTTCTTC	CASNRPSGGSYNEQFF
TRBJ2-1	TRBV18	15	TRBD2	TGTGCCAGCTCACCAGCCGCGGGAGACGGCAATGAGCAGTTCTTC	CASSPAAGDGNEQFF
TRBJ2-1	TRBV9	16	.	TGTGCCAGCAGCGCGGGACACCCCTTAGGGGGCAATGAGCAGTTCTTC	CASSAGHPLGGNEQFF
TRBJ1-1	TRBV9	15	.	TGTGCCAGCAGCCCTCATACAGGGCTGAACACTGAAGCTTTCTTT	CASSPHTGLNTEAFF
TRBJ2-7	TRBV25-1	13	.	TGTGCCAGCAGTGTCCCCAGTTCCTACGAGCAGTACTTC	CASSVPSSYEQYF
TRBJ1-1	TRBV5-6	13	TRBD1	TGTGCCAGCAGCTCCACAGGGGGATTAAAAGCTTTCTTT	CASSSTGGLKAFF
TRBJ2-1	TRBV30	14	.	TGTGCCTGGAGTGTGGGGACACCCGACAATGAGCAGTTCTTC	CAWSVGTPDNEQFF